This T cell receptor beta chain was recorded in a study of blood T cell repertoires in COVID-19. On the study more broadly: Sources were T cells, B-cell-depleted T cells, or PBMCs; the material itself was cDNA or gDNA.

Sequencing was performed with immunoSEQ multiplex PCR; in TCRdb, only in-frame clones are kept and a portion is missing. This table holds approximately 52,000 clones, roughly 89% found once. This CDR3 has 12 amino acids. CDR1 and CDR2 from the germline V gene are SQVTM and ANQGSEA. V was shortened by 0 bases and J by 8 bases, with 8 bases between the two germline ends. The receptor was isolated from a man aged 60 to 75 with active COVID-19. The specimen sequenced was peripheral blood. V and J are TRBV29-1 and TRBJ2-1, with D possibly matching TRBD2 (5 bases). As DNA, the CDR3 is TGCAGCGTTGAAGATGGGAGCGATGAGCAGTTCTTC. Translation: CSVEDGSDEQFF.